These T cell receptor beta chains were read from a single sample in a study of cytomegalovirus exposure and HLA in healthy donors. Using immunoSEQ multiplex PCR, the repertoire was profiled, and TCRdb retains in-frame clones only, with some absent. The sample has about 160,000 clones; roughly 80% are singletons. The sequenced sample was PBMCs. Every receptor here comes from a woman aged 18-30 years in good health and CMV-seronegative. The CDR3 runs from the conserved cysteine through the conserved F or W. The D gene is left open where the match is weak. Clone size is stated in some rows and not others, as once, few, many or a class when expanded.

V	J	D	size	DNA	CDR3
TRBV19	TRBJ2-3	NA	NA	TGTGCCAGTAGTATAACAGGGACAGATACGCAGTATTTT	CASSITGTDTQYF
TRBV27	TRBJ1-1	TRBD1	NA	TGTGCCAGCAGTCCTAGGACAGGGGGCGGGAGGAACACTGAAGCTTTCTTT	CASSPRTGGGRNTEAFF
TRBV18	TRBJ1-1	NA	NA	TGTGCCAGCTCACCGCTCGCGGGTTCGGACACTGAAGCTTTCTTT	CASSPLAGSDTEAFF
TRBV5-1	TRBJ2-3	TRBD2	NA	TGCGCCAGCAGCTTATCCGGGACTAGCGGGCGGAAGGGGGATACGCAGTATTTT	CASSLSGTSGRKGDTQYF
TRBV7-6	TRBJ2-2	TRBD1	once	TGTGCCAGCAGCCCCCGGACAGGAGCGAACACCGGGGAGCTGTTTTTT	CASSPRTGANTGELFF
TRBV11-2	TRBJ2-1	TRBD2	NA	TGTGCCAGCAGCTTAGTCACTAGCGGGGGCAATGAGCAGTTCTTC	CASSLVTSGGNEQFF
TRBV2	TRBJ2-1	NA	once	TGTGCCAGCAGCCAAGTCATGAGCTCCTACAATGAGCAGTTCTTC	CASSQVMSSYNEQFF
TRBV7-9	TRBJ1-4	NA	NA	TGTGCCAGCAGCTTAGGATCAGGGCCTAATGAAAAACTGTTTTTT	CASSLGSGPNEKLFF
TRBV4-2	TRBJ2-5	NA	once	TGTGCCAGCAGCCCCCGCTCCGCCGAGAAAGAGACCCAGTACTTC	CASSPRSAEKETQYF
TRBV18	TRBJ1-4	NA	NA	TGTGCCAGCTCACCGAGGGTCGGTAATGAAAAACTGTTTTTT	CASSPRVGNEKLFF
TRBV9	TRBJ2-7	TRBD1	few	TGTGCCAGCAGCGTGGGACAGGGGGACTCCTACGAGCAGTACTTC	CASSVGQGDSYEQYF
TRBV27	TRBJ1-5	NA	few	TGTGCCAGCAGTTTAAAGGCGCGCGGGGTAGGTCAGCCCCAGCATTTT	CASSLKARGVGQPQHF
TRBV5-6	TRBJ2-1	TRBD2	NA	TGTGCCAGCAGCTTCCTAGCGGGAGCTTACAATGAGCAGTTCTTC	CASSFLAGAYNEQFF
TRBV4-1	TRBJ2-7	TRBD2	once	TGCGCCAGCAGCCATCCACGGGGGGTGCAGTACTTC	CASSHPRGVQYF
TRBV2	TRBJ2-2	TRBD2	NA	TGTGCCAGCACCGGGACTAGAGCGAACACCGGGGAGCTGTTTTTT	CASTGTRANTGELFF
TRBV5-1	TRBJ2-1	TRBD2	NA	TGCGCCAGCACCTCCAAACTAGCGGGAGGAGGTAAGTCCTACAATGAGCAGTTCTTC	CASTSKLAGGGKSYNEQFF
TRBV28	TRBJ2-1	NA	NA	TGTGCCAGCAGTTTACGGGAGAGCTACAATGAGCAGTTCTTC	CASSLRESYNEQFF
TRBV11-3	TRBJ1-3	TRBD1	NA	TGTGCCAGCAGCTTCAAACCGGGACAGGATTCTGGAAACACCATATATTTT	CASSFKPGQDSGNTIYF
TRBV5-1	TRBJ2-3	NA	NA	TGCGCCAGCAGCTTGGGGGGACACCGTACAGATACGCAGTATTTT	CASSLGGHRTDTQYF
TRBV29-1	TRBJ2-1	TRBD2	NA	TGCAGCGCCAACACGGGACTAGCGGGAGGAGGTAGACACAATGAGCAGTTCTTC	CSANTGLAGGGRHNEQFF
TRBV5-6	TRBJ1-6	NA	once	TGTGCCAGCAGCTTAATCCGAGGCCGTATCTACTCACCCCTCCACTTT	CASSLIRGRIYSPLHF
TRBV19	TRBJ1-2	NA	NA	TGTGCCAGTAGTATCGGCAGGGGACGGGCTAACTATGGCTACACCTTC	CASSIGRGRANYGYTF
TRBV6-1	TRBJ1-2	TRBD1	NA	TGTGCCAGCAGCACACAGGGGAACTATGGCTACACCTTC	CASSTQGNYGYTF
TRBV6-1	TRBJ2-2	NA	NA	TGTGCCAGCAGTGAGCGAAGGGGGGGGGCGCGGATCACCGGGGAGCTGTTTTTT	CASSERRGGARITGELFF
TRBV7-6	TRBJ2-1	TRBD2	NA	TGTGCCAGCAGCCCGACGAGTCAACTAGCGGGAGTAGATACTGAGCAGTTCTTC	CASSPTSQLAGVDTEQFF
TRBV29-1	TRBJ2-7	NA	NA	TGCAGCGTTGAGGGCAGATCCTACGAGCAGTACTTC	CSVEGRSYEQYF
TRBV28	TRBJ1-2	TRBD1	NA	TGTGCCAGCAGTCTACAGGGGGGCGGCTACACCTTC	CASSLQGGGYTF
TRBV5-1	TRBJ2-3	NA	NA	TGCGCCAGCAGTTTGTCGACTCCGGATACGCAGTATTTT	CASSLSTPDTQYF
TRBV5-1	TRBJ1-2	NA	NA	TGCGCCAGCAGCTTGGATACTGTGGTCTATGGCTACACCTTC	CASSLDTVVYGYTF
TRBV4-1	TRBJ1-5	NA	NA	TGCGCCAGCAGCCAAGTAAGCGGGAATCAGCCCCAGCATTTT	CASSQVSGNQPQHF
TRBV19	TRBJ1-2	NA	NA	TGTGCCAGTAGTATAGGACAACAGGCTAACTATGGCTACACCTTC	CASSIGQQANYGYTF
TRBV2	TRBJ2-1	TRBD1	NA	TGTGCCAGCAGTCCGGGACAGGGCCGTTACAATGAGCAGTTCTTC	CASSPGQGRYNEQFF
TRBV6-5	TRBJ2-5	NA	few	TGTGCCAGCAGAACAGGGCCGCGGGAGACCCAGTACTTC	CASRTGPRETQYF
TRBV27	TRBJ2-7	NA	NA	TGTGCCAGCAGTTTATCCGCAGATTACGAGCAGTACTTC	CASSLSADYEQYF
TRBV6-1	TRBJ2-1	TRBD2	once	TGTGCCAGCAGTGATATCAGGCTAGCGGGAGAGCTCCAGAGGAAGTTCTTC	CASSDIRLAGELQRKFF
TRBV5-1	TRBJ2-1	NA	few	TGCGCCAGCAGCTTGGCCGCTCGTGACAGAGGACAAGACCGGGCCTACAATGAGCAGTTCTTC	CASSLAARDRGQDRAYNEQFF
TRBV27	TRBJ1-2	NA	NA	TGTGCCAGCAGTGGGCCAAACTATGGCTACACCTTC	CASSGPNYGYTF